This T cell receptor beta chain stems from a study of T cell responses to AZD1222 COVID-19 vaccine. Whole-study findings and limits: Females made up more of the donors, who were largely white British, and clonal diversity may have come out too low. Following two doses of AZD1222, Spike-specific TCR breadth and depth rose.

Germline V CDR1 and CDR2: MGHRA, YSYEKL. V lost 0 bases, J lost 5 bases, and 16 bases lay in between. The CDR3 runs to 16 residues. The sample holds one count of this clone. Its target is not known. Clones were read by immunoSEQ multiplex PCR, and TCRdb kept only the in-frame ones, dropping some. The repertoire holds roughly 93,000 clones, with 89% as singletons. The study pooled second doses at about 4 or about 12 weeks. The TCR comes from an adult who received the AZD1222 COVID-19 vaccine. The sample consisted of peripheral blood, taken 28 days after the second AZD1222 dose. This rearrangement joins TRBV4-1 to TRBJ1-1; D is possibly TRBD1 (5 bases). CDR3 DNA sequence: TGCGCCAGCAGCCAAGATTACCCCCCCGCAGGGACTGAAGCTTTCTTT. Residues: CASSQDYPPAGTEAFF.